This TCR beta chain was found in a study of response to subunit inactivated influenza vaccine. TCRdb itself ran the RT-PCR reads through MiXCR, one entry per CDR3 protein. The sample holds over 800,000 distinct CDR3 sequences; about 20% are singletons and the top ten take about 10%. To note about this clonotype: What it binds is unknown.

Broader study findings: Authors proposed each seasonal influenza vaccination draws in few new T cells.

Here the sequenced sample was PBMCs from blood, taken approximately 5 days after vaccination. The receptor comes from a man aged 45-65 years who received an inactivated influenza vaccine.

The DNA of the CDR3 is TGTGCCAGCAGCCCCAATGCTGGACACTCATCCCACGAGCAGTACTTC. It translates to CASSPNAGHSSHEQYF. The rearrangement uses TRBV11-2 and TRBJ2-7, with D possibly matching TRBD1 (5 bases). The CDR3 is 16 residues long. With 5 bases removed from V and 5 bases from J, the gap between germline ends came to 22 bases. Germline V lookup: CDR1 SGHAT, CDR2 FQNNGV. Drawing the rest from reference TRBV11-2 and TRBJ2-7, the complete variable domain is EAGVAQSPRYKIIEKRQSVAFWCNPISGHATLYWYQQILGQGPKLLIQFQNNGVVDDSQLPKDRFSAERLKGVDSTLKIQPAKLEDSAVYLCASSPNAGHSSHEQYFGPGTRLTVT.